This TCR beta chain originates from a study of blood T cell repertoires in COVID-19. Study context: Acute and convalescent COVID-19 samples came from the United States, Italy and Spain. PBMCs, B-cell-depleted T cells, or T cells were the source of the cDNA or gDNA that made up the material.

Authors' methods: Reference gene primer amplification yielded estimated nucleated cell counts. Clones were read by immunoSEQ multiplex PCR, and TCRdb kept only the in-frame ones, dropping some. V and J calls and clone size follow that table, whereas D and trimming were derived from the DNA. The sample has about 23,000 clones, 65% to 90% seen once; the top ten hold roughly 19%. The CDR3 loop spans 13 amino acids. Germline V gene lookup returns CDR1 SGHNT and CDR2 YYREEE (reference sequence). V was pared by 3 bases and J by 1 base, with 4 bases between. This chain links TRBV5-4 with TRBJ2-2; D not certain. Sequencing was carried out using peripheral blood. The sequence derives from a human donor with acute or convalescent COVID-19. The donor label of this sample is uncertain. In DNA form, the CDR3 reads TGTGCCAGCAGCTACGGGAACACCGGGGAGCTGTTTTTT. It is translated as CASSYGNTGELFF.